These 32 T cell receptor beta chains were sequenced from one sample in a study of read filtering for tumor transcriptome and immune sequencing. This library used about 360 ng RNA and molecular barcoded adaptors spanning alpha/delta and beta/gamma chains. A single record per CDR3 protein comes from TCRdb applying MiXCR to the reads. The sample holds 50,000 or so distinct CDR3 sequences, roughly 19% seen once. The sample taken for sequencing was a population of CD138-negative cells sorted from bone marrow. All receptors come from a donor over 35 with multiple myeloma.

In the case of this clonotype: Given a much more abundant clone one base away, this may be a read error. V is TRBV27 and J is TRBJ1-1; D gene unclear. CDR1 and CDR2 from the germline V gene are MNHEY and SMNVEV (reference sequence). CDR3 length: 13 residues. CDR3 bases: TGTGCCACCAAGGCCAGGCGCGGCCCTGAAGCTCTCTTT. This translates into CATKARRGPEALF.

In its sample, this clonotype was seen once. This sequence may be a read error, since a much larger clone differs from it by one base. V is TRBV29-1 and J is TRBJ2-7, with D possibly TRBD2 on 6 matching bases. V dropped 6 bases and J dropped 7 bases, with 22 bases sitting between them. Germline CDR1 and CDR2: SQVTM and ANQGSEA. The CDR3 runs 14 residues. The CDR3 protein is CSVAKTRSAGEQYF. The DNA for the CDR3 is TGCAGCGTCGCGAAGACTAGATCGGCTGGAGAGCAGTACTTC.

This clonotype was seen more than once but under ten times. The chain is built from TRBV7-2 and TRBJ2-7; D unresolved. V lost 0 bases and J 4 bases, leaving 7 bases between the germline ends. This CDR3 is built from 13 residues. Per germline, CDR1 SGHTA and CDR2 FQGNSA. The CDR3 bases are TGTGCCAGCAGCTTAGCTACAATTTACGAGCAGTACTTC. This gives the protein CASSLATIYEQYF.

This clonotype has a handful of counts. An end of the junction differs from the germline gene, which may be a read error. The chain has TRBV5-1 and TRBJ2-7, with D possibly matching TRBD2 (5 bases). Germline V gene lookup returns CDR1 SGHRS and CDR2 YFSETQ. The CDR3 runs to 15 residues. CDR3 coding DNA: TGCGCCAGCGGCTTAATCCCTAGCCCTGACTACGAGCAGTACTTC. It yields the protein CASGLIPSPDYEQYF.

This clonotype was observed many times. The gene calls are TRBV10-3 and TRBJ2-2, with D perhaps assigned TRBD1 or TRBD2 (5 bases each). The germline V gene has CDR1 ENHRY and CDR2 SYGVKD. This CDR3 is built from 14 residues. Trimming left V 7 bases short and J 4 bases short, with 13 bases between. In DNA, the CDR3 is TGTGCCATCAATCGGGGCGAACTCACCGGGGAGCTGTTTTTT. Protein product: CAINRGELTGELFF.

Ten or more counts support this clonotype. The CDR3 is CASSHLARPSGANVLTF. The CDR3 DNA sequence: TGTGCCAGCAGCCATTTGGCAAGACCCTCTGGGGCCAACGTCCTGACTTTC. V usage is TRBV14 and J usage is TRBJ2-6; D ambiguous. Between the trimmed V and J ends, which lost 3 bases and 0 bases, there was a span of 12 bases. The length of the CDR3 is 17 residues. Looked up from germline, CDR1 is SGHDN and CDR2 is FVKESK.

With respect to this clonotype: A much more abundant neighbour one base away suggests this may be a read error. The rearrangement uses TRBV29-1 and TRBJ1-5; D is perhaps TRBD1 (5 bases). This CDR3 comprises 12 residues. Germline CDR1 and CDR2: SQVTM and ANQGSEA. The CDR3: CGVGTGNQPQHF. The CDR3 region has the DNA TGCGGCGTGGGGACGGGCAATCAGCCCCAGCATTTT.

A note on this clonotype: A read error may explain this, as a much larger clone is one base away. The chain links TRBV23-1 to TRBJ2-3; no firm D call. TRBV23-1 is marked as an open reading frame, function uncertain. The CDR3 loop spans 18 amino acids. With 7 bases removed from V and 0 bases from J, the gap between germline ends came to 23 bases. The CDR3: CASNQVVNETSSTDTQYF. In DNA, the CDR3 is TGCGCCAGCAATCAGGTCGTAAACGAAACGTCAAGCACAGATACGCAGTATTTT.

This clonotype was counted many times. The chain links TRBV5-1 to TRBJ2-1; D is possibly TRBD1 or TRBD2 (6 bases each). Germline lookup yields CDR1 SGHRS and CDR2 YFSETQ. This CDR3 has 15 residues. Trimming took 4 bases from V and 4 from J, leaving 15 bases between them. CDR3 amino acids: CASSEGGRAYNEQFF. DNA of the CDR3: TGCGCCAGCAGCGAGGGGGGCCGCGCGTACAATGAGCAGTTCTTC.

This clonotype was detected many times. J is TRBJ1-1 and V is TRBV3-1; no clear D. The germline V gene has CDR1 LGHDT and CDR2 YNNKEL (reference sequence). The V end lost 4 bases, the J end lost 2 bases, and 5 bases lay between the germline ends. The length of the CDR3 is 12 residues. In nucleotides, the CDR3 is TGTGCCAGCAGCCCTCTAAACACTGAAGCTTTCTTT. It encodes CASSPLNTEAFF.

This clonotype was observed at least ten times. V is TRBV7-2 and J is TRBJ2-2; 11 positions agree with TRBD2. V was clipped by 5 bases and J by 5 bases; unmatched bases: 4. Germline CDR1 and CDR2: SGHTA and FQGNSA. The CDR3 totals 15 residues. The CDR3 region is CASSQRTSGTGELFF. CDR3 nucleotides: TGTGCCAGCAGCCAACGGACTAGCGGGACCGGGGAGCTGTTTTTT.

This clonotype occurred a few times. The rearrangement uses TRBV20-1 and TRBJ2-7; D is possibly TRBD2 (6 bases). CDR1 DFQATT and CDR2 SNEGSKA come from the germline V gene (reference sequence). V gave up 6 bases and J gave up 2 bases, with 20 bases separating them. CDR3 size: 15 residues. CDR3 sequence reads: CSASGQTTDPYEQYF. DNA of the CDR3: TGCAGTGCGAGCGGGCAGACTACCGATCCCTACGAGCAGTACTTC.

This clonotype was seen repeatedly, ten times or more. V and J are TRBV7-3 and TRBJ2-1; D is uncertain. Trimming shortened V by 5 bases and J by 1 base, and 12 bases separated the two germline ends. Germline V gene data show CDR1 as SGHTA and CDR2 as FQGTGA. The CDR3 spans 15 residues. The CDR3 protein is CASSLRWGSYNEQFF. The CDR3 nucleotides are TGTGCCAGCAGCCTAAGATGGGGATCCTACAATGAGCAGTTCTTC.

There are many counts of this clonotype. The chain carries TRBV20-1 and TRBJ2-1; 13 nucleotides agree with TRBD2. Trimming at V came to 0 bases and at J to 1 base, leaving 15 bases not matched to a gene. The CDR3 consists of 21 residues. CDR1 DFQATT and CDR2 SNEGSKA come from the germline V gene (reference sequence). The CDR3 sequence is CSARDPKLGLAGVRSYNEQFF. CDR3 bases: TGCAGTGCTAGAGATCCCAAGCTTGGACTAGCGGGAGTCCGTTCCTACAATGAGCAGTTCTTC.

This clonotype has at least ten counts. This chain uses TRBV29-1 with TRBJ1-1, with D unresolved. The germline V gene encodes CDR1 SQVTM and CDR2 ANQGSEA. The ends were cut back, 7 bases at V and 6 bases at J, with 12 bases in the middle. This CDR3 spans 11 amino acids. The CDR3 bases are TGCAGCGGTTCAGGATTTTCTGAAGCTTTCTTT. It yields the protein CSGSGFSEAFF. Complete variable domain (other parts from reference TRBV29-1 and TRBJ1-1): SAVISQKPSRDICQRGTSLTIQCQVDSQVTMMFWYRQQPGQSLTLIATANQGSEATYESGFVIDKFPISRPNLTFSTLTVSNMSPEDSSIYLCSGSGFSEAFFGQGTRLTVV.

This clonotype was counted many times. The genes are TRBV5-1 and TRBJ2-2; D possibly uses TRBD1 or TRBD2 (6 bases each). V gave up 4 bases and J gave up 6 bases, with 10 bases separating them. The CDR3 has 13 residues. The V gene's germline CDR1 is SGHRS and CDR2 YFSETQ. The DNA of the CDR3 is TGCGCCAGCAGCCCGGAGGGGGCCGGGGAGCTGTTTTTT. Its translation is CASSPEGAGELFF.

This clonotype showed up just once. A far larger clone is one nucleotide away, so this likely arose from a read error. The chain has TRBV6-2 or TRBV6-3 and TRBJ2-1; TRBD1 might be the D (6 bases). Germline V gene data show CDR1 as MNHEY and CDR2 as SVGEGT. This CDR3 is 14 amino acids long. CDR3 sequence: CTSRVQGLGNEQFF. The CDR3 DNA sequence: TGTACCAGCAGGGTGCAGGGGCTCGGTAATGAGCAGTTCTTC.

This chain joins TRBV29-1 and TRBJ2-5; TRBD2 might be the D (7 bases). V was trimmed by 7 bases and J by 5 bases, leaving 20 bases between them. CDR1 is SQVTM, CDR2 ANQGSEA, per germline. This CDR3 has 14 amino acids. The CDR3 DNA reads TGCAGCGCGGGGGAGGGGGGCCAAGGGGAGACCCAGTACTTC. Translation: CSAGEGGQGETQYF.

The chain is built from TRBV29-1 and TRBJ2-7; 9 bases are shared with TRBD1. The CDR3 covers 14 residues. The germline V gene encodes CDR1 SQVTM and CDR2 ANQGSEA. V shed 4 bases and J 5 bases; nucleotides not matched to a gene: 9. CDR3 nucleotides: TGCAGCGTTGCCCGGGACAGGGCGCTTAACGAGCAGTACTTC. Protein product: CSVARDRALNEQYF.

By proportion, this clonotype is medium-sized. This sequence joins TRBV27 and TRBJ2-1, with 8 bases identical to TRBD1. Trimming at V came to 1 base and at J to 9 bases, leaving 17 bases not matched to a gene. Per germline, CDR1 MNHEY and CDR2 SMNVEV (reference sequence). The CDR3 contains 18 residues. Here the CDR3 DNA reads TGTGCCAGCAGTTTATTTGGGACAGGAGCTGTTAGCGGTGGTGAGCAGTTCTTC. This codes for CASSLFGTGAVSGGEQFF.

This clonotype was seen many times. The V gene is TRBV29-1, the J gene TRBJ2-7; D is uncertain. Germline lookup yields CDR1 SQVTM and CDR2 ANQGSEA. V shed 5 bases and J shed 0 bases, with 17 bases lying between them. The CDR3 spans 15 residues. The CDR3 region has the DNA TGCAGCGTTACACTGGCTGGCGATAGCTCCTACGAGCAGTACTTC. It translates to CSVTLAGDSSYEQYF.

This clonotype was observed at least ten times. The rearrangement links TRBV2 to TRBJ2-7; D uncertain. The germline V gene has CDR1 SNHLY and CDR2 FYNNEI. The CDR3 has 12 amino acids. Trimming pared 7 bases from V and 1 base from J, leaving 8 bases between. The CDR3 DNA follows: TGTGCCAGCAAAACCCTTTCCTACGAGCAGTACTTC. Its translation is CASKTLSYEQYF.

This clonotype showed up many times. The chain carries TRBV29-1 and TRBJ1-1; D unclear. The CDR3 consists of 12 residues. The germline V gene has CDR1 SQVTM and CDR2 ANQGSEA. Trimming removed 3 bases at V and 7 bases at J, with 12 bases between. DNA for the CDR3: TGCAGCGTTGAGGGGAGGTCCCTTGAAGCTTTCTTT. It specifies CSVEGRSLEAFF.

The table lists this clonotype with many counts. The chain recombines TRBV7-2 with TRBJ1-5, with a weak D call TRBD1 (5 bases). The V end was cut by 5 bases, the J end by 4 bases, with 18 bases between. The CDR3 is 16 amino acids. The germline V gene has CDR1 SGHTA and CDR2 FQGNSA. The CDR3 here is CASSPGPPGPNQPQHF. CDR3 in DNA: TGTGCCAGCAGCCCAGGGCCTCCGGGTCCGAATCAGCCCCAGCATTTT.

This clonotype was observed a handful of times. The V gene is TRBV5-1, the J gene TRBJ2-2; 10 bases match TRBD2. The V and J ends lost 7 bases and 4 bases, in that order; junction bases with no gene match: 4. There are 14 residues in the CDR3. CDR1 SGHRS and CDR2 YFSETQ come from the germline V gene. For the CDR3, the DNA is TGCGCCAGCGGCGGGACTAGCGTCACCGGGGAGCTGTTTTTT. It encodes CASGGTSVTGELFF.

This clonotype was seen once. This sequence may be a read error, since a much larger clone differs from it by one base. The chain combines TRBV6-1 with TRBJ1-5; TRBD1 aligns across 9 bases. This CDR3 has 14 residues. The germline V gene has CDR1 MNHNS and CDR2 SASEGT. The CDR3 DNA follows: TGTGCCAGCAGTGGTGGGACAGGGAATCAGTCCCAGCATTTT. Encoded protein: CASSGGTGNQSQHF.

This clonotype was recorded at least ten times. The rearrangement links TRBV3-1 to TRBJ2-1; D is perhaps TRBD2 (6 bases). Germline lookup yields CDR1 LGHDT and CDR2 YNNKEL (reference sequence). The germline V and J ends were trimmed by 4 bases and 7 bases, with 20 bases remaining between them. CDR3 length: 16 residues. CDR3 region: CASSPLGGLKGNEQFF. As DNA, the CDR3 is TGTGCCAGCAGCCCCCTCGGAGGGTTAAAGGGGAATGAGCAGTTCTTC.

This clonotype has a count of ten or more. The rearrangement joins TRBV20-1 to TRBJ2-1; the match to TRBD2 covers 8 bases. The germline gives CDR1 DFQATT, CDR2 SNEGSKA (reference sequence). CDR3 length: 15 amino acids. V trimming: 6 bases; J trimming: 8 bases; junction bases outside the gene matches: 15. The DNA for the CDR3 is TGCAGTGCCGAGAAGAGAAGCGGGAGTCTTGATGAGCAGTTCTTC. Translated: CSAEKRSGSLDEQFF.

On this clonotype: This likely traces to a read error, being one base from a far larger clone. V is TRBV12-5 and J is TRBJ2-1; TRBD1 is a possible D gene (5 bases). This CDR3 has 14 residues. Germline V gives CDR1 LGHNT, CDR2 FRNRAP. The CDR3 nucleotides are TGTGCCAGCAGTTTCCCCGCCAGGGCAGAGTGGCAGTCCTTC. It translates to CASSFPARAEWQSF. Full variable domain (outside the CDR3, taken from reference TRBV12-5 and TRBJ2-1): DARVTQTPRHKVTEMGQEVTMRCQPILGHNTVFWYRQTMMQGLELLAYFRNRAPLDDSGMPKDRFSAEMPDATLATLKIQPSEPRDSAVYFCASSFPARAEWQSFGPGTRLTVL.

The sample holds many counts of this clonotype. This chain links TRBV6-6 with TRBJ2-1; 10 bases agree with TRBD2. Germline V gene data show CDR1 as MNHNY and CDR2 as SVGAGI (reference sequence). This CDR3 spans 16 amino acids. With 2 bases clipped from V and 6 bases from J, the junction kept 7 bases outside the gene matches. In nucleotides, the CDR3 is TGTGCCAGCAGTTACCCTAGCGGGAGTTTGGGCAATGAGCAGTTCTTC. Its protein product is CASSYPSGSLGNEQFF.

About this clonotype: This may stem from a read error, because a much larger clone lies one nucleotide away. This chain joins TRBV7-2 and TRBJ1-1; no clear D. This CDR3 region has 15 residues. With 4 bases removed from V and 3 bases from J, the gap between germline ends came to 15 bases. Germline CDR1 is SGHTA and CDR2 is FQGNSA. Here the CDR3 reads CASSYLQIGDTEAFF. The CDR3 DNA reads TGTGCCAGCAGCTACCTACAGATTGGTGACACTGAAGCTTTCTTT.

In its sample, this clonotype was seen many times. The rearrangement uses TRBV19 and TRBJ1-5; tentatively, D is TRBD1 (5 bases). CDR1 is LNHDA and CDR2 is SQIVND in the germline V gene (reference sequence). V was shortened by 6 bases and J by 2 bases, with 11 bases between the two germline ends. This CDR3 contains 14 residues. The CDR3 loop reads CASRPQGGNQPQHF. CDR3 bases: TGTGCCAGTAGGCCCCAGGGTGGCAATCAGCCCCAGCATTTT.